These 25 T cell receptor beta chains share one sample of origin, sequenced in a study of T cell repertoires in ileal Crohn's disease. The table came from immunoSEQ multiplex PCR; TCRdb's copy has only in-frame clones and leaves some out. The sample consists of about 7,000 clones, roughly 74% of them appearing once. The sample comprised ileal tissue. The receptors derive from an adult with Crohn's disease.

In the case of this clone: A junction boundary mismatches the germline segment, possibly from a read error. V usage is TRBV7-7 and J usage is TRBJ2-1, with D perhaps matching TRBD1 or TRBD2 (6 bases each). Germline-derived CDR1 and CDR2 are SSHAT and FNYEAQ (reference sequence). This CDR3 contains 16 residues. CDR3 bases: TGTGCTAGCAGCTTAGGGGGGCAGGGGCCCTACAATGAGCAGTTCTTC. This translates into CASSLGGQGPYNEQFF.

The chain joins TRBV10-3 to TRBJ1-5; a weak D match, TRBD1 (5 bases). Germline CDR1 ENHRY, CDR2 SYGVKD. V lost 8 bases, J lost 4 bases, and 21 bases lay in between. The CDR3 totals 16 residues. In DNA, the CDR3 is TGTGCCATCGGAGGGGAGGGCAGCTCCTTAAATCAGCCCCAGCATTTT. It yields the protein CAIGGEGSSLNQPQHF.

The chain is built from TRBV29-1 and TRBJ2-1, with 10 bases that match TRBD2. The CDR3 length is 14 residues. Trimming at V came to 3 bases and at J to 6 bases, leaving 5 bases not matched to a gene. The V gene's germline CDR1 is SQVTM and CDR2 ANQGSEA. In DNA form, the CDR3 reads TGCAGCGTTGACCGTACTAGCGGGGTCAATGAGCAGTTCTTC. Amino acid sequence: CSVDRTSGVNEQFF.

The chain joins TRBV5-3 to TRBJ1-6, with D maybe TRBD1 (6 bases). TRBV5-3 is an open reading frame whose function is uncertain. This CDR3 spans 16 amino acids. V lost 4 bases to trimming and J lost 6 bases, with 17 bases between them. The CDR3 sequence: CARSQLERGRNSPLHF. In DNA form, the CDR3 reads TGTGCCAGAAGCCAGCTGGAGCGGGGGCGTAATTCACCCCTCCACTTT.

The table lists this clone with a few counts. The chain uses TRBV30 and TRBJ1-2, with D possibly TRBD1 on 5 matching bases. V lost 0 bases to trimming and J lost 4 bases, with 12 bases between them. This CDR3 has 14 amino acids. CDR1 is GTSNPN and CDR2 is SVGIG in the germline V gene (reference sequence). The CDR3 sequence is CAWSVAQGFYGYTF. CDR3 nucleotide sequence: TGTGCCTGGAGTGTAGCCCAGGGTTTCTATGGCTACACCTTC.

This chain uses TRBV5-1 with TRBJ2-1, with 11 positions matching TRBD2. V lost 5 bases and J lost 7; bases outside the gene matches: 8. CDR3 size: 15 residues. Looked up from germline, CDR1 is SGHRS and CDR2 is YFSETQ. In DNA form, the CDR3 reads TGCGCCAGCAGGGATAGCGGGGGGGCACGGAATGAGCAGTTCTTC. Translation gives CASRDSGGARNEQFF.

The chain has TRBV12-5 and TRBJ1-2; D is possibly TRBD1 (6 bases). The CDR3 is made up of 15 amino acids. Germline assignment: CDR1 LGHNT and CDR2 FRNRAP. Trimming pared 1 base from V and 7 bases from J, leaving 16 bases between. The CDR3: CASGLDATGLRGYTF. CDR3 sequence (DNA): TGTGCTAGTGGTTTGGACGCGACAGGATTGCGTGGCTACACCTTC. The full variable domain, completed using reference TRBV12-5 and TRBJ1-2, is DARVTQTPRHKVTEMGQEVTMRCQPILGHNTVFWYRQTMMQGLELLAYFRNRAPLDDSGMPKDRFSAEMPDATLATLKIQPSEPRDSAVYFCASGLDATGLRGYTFGSGTRLTVV.

The count of this clone is one. The rearrangement joins TRBV25-1 to TRBJ2-3, with TRBD2 matching over 7 bases. Germline CDR1 reads MGHDK; CDR2 reads SYGVNS. CDR3 length equals 15 residues. The J segment lost 2 bases and the V segment lost 10 bases, leaving 12 bases of the junction unmatched. The DNA of the CDR3 is TGTGCCACAGGCCGGCGACTAGCCTTCACAGATACGCAGTATTTT. Translated, it gives CATGRRLAFTDTQYF. The full variable domain, its missing parts supplied by reference TRBV25-1 and TRBJ2-3, is EADIYQTPRYLVIGTGKKITLECSQTMGHDKMYWYQQDPGMELHLIHYSYGVNSTEKGDLSSESTVSRIRTEHFPLTLESARPSHTSQYLCATGRRLAFTDTQYFGPGTRLTVL.

This chain links TRBV6-1 with TRBJ2-4, with D hard to call. Germline loops: CDR1 MNHNS, CDR2 SASEGT. Trimming cost V 8 bases and J 5 bases, with 13 bases left between them. The CDR3 contains 13 residues. As DNA, the CDR3 is TGTGCCAGCGTGCGCCGGTCCGAAAACATTCAGTACTTC. It specifies CASVRRSENIQYF.

This chain connects TRBV7-7 to TRBJ1-1; 7 bases are a match to TRBD1. There are 13 residues in the CDR3. Germline values: CDR1 SSHAT, CDR2 FNYEAQ (reference sequence). V was clipped by 6 bases and J by 5 bases; unmatched bases: 6. The CDR3 DNA reads as TGTGCCAGCAGTCTTAAACAGGGGACTGAAGCTTTCTTT. Amino acids: CASSLKQGTEAFF.

This chain links TRBV14 with TRBJ1-2; tentatively, D is TRBD1 (5 bases). Trimming stripped 1 base from V and 8 bases from J, with 17 bases between. Germline CDR1 SGHDN, CDR2 FVKESK. The CDR3 consists of 15 residues. The DNA of the CDR3 is TGTGCCAGCAGCCAAGCTTCGACAGTAAGCCGGGGCTACACCTTC. It encodes CASSQASTVSRGYTF.

The V gene is TRBV30, the J gene TRBJ1-1, with D tentatively TRBD1 (5 bases). CDR1 is GTSNPN, CDR2 SVGIG, per germline (reference sequence). Deletions cut 0 bases from V and 7 bases from J, with 9 bases between. The CDR3 is 12 amino acids. This CDR3 reads CAWSVGASEAFF. The CDR3 coding sequence is TGTGCCTGGAGTGTTGGGGCAAGTGAAGCTTTCTTT.

This clone was counted a few times. The rearrangement links TRBV29-1 to TRBJ1-2; 8 nucleotides align to TRBD1. Germline loops: CDR1 SQVTM, CDR2 ANQGSEA. The CDR3 sequence is 12 residues long. V was pared by 7 bases and J by 5 bases, with 6 bases of the junction left unmatched. The CDR3 spells CSGVTGEYGYTF. CDR3 nucleotides: TGCAGCGGCGTGACAGGGGAATATGGCTACACCTTC. Variable domain in full (rest from reference TRBV29-1 and TRBJ1-2): SAVISQKPSRDICQRGTSLTIQCQVDSQVTMMFWYRQQPGQSLTLIATANQGSEATYESGFVIDKFPISRPNLTFSTLTVSNMSPEDSSIYLCSGVTGEYGYTFGSGTRLTVV.

This clone was seen only a few times. The chain is built from TRBV29-1 and TRBJ2-7; TRBD1 aligns across 9 bases. The CDR3 is 13 residues long. Germline trimming cut 2 bases from V and 2 bases from J; bases unmatched to any gene: 1. Per germline, CDR1 SQVTM and CDR2 ANQGSEA. The CDR3 is CSVEWTGAYEQYF. CDR3 sequence (DNA): TGCAGCGTTGAATGGACAGGGGCCTACGAGCAGTACTTC.

The V call is TRBV11-2, the J call TRBJ2-7; 8 nucleotides agree with TRBD1. This CDR3 has 13 amino acids. J lost 6 bases, V lost 3 bases, and 4 bases had no gene match. Germline assignment: CDR1 SGHAT and CDR2 FQNNGV. As DNA, the CDR3 is TGTGCCAGCAGCTTCCAGGGGGCTGGCGAGCAGTACTTC. Its translation is CASSFQGAGEQYF.

This clone was found once. The rearrangement links TRBV28 to TRBJ2-3; 8 bases match TRBD2. Germline-derived CDR1 and CDR2 are MDHEN and SYDVKM. The CDR3 is 14 residues long. V gave up 8 bases and J gave up 2 bases; unmatched junction bases: 6. The CDR3 here is CASRRGAVTDTQYF. CDR3 in DNA: TGTGCCAGCCGGCGGGGGGCTGTCACAGATACGCAGTATTTT.

This clone turned up a few times. This chain connects TRBV11-2 to TRBJ1-4, with 9 bases that match TRBD1. V trimming: 5 bases; J trimming: 8 bases; junction bases outside the gene matches: 9. Germline V gene lookup returns CDR1 SGHAT and CDR2 FQNNGV. The CDR3 spans 15 residues. DNA for the CDR3: TGTGCCAGCAGCCCTGGGGACAGGGTAGGCGAAAAACTGTTTTTT. Protein product: CASSPGDRVGEKLFF.

The chain combines TRBV5-4 with TRBJ2-7, with 8 bases aligning to TRBD2. CDR1 and CDR2 from the germline V gene are SGHNT and YYREEE (reference sequence). The CDR3 extends over 15 amino acids. V shed 0 bases, J shed 7 bases, and the junction held 9 bases outside the gene matches. CDR3 residues: CASSLELAATGEQYF. CDR3 DNA sequence: TGTGCCAGCAGCTTGGAACTAGCGGCTACGGGAGAGCAGTACTTC.

This sequence joins TRBV29-1 and TRBJ1-1; TRBD1 might be the D (5 bases). Trimming removed 7 bases at V and 4 bases at J, with 10 bases between. In germline, CDR1 is SQVTM, CDR2 ANQGSEA. The CDR3 extends over 11 amino acids. Written as DNA, the CDR3 is TGCAGCGCTACCGACAGCACTGAAGCTTTCTTT. As protein: CSATDSTEAFF.

The gene calls are TRBV27 and TRBJ2-7; D gene ambiguous. Trimming took off 0 bases at V and 0 bases at J, with 6 bases between the two ends. Germline V gene data show CDR1 as MNHEY and CDR2 as SMNVEV (reference sequence). The CDR3 runs to 14 residues. CDR3: CASSLSHFSYEQYF. CDR3 nucleotide sequence: TGTGCCAGCAGTTTATCGCACTTCTCCTACGAGCAGTACTTC.

The genes are TRBV7-9 and TRBJ2-3; a possible D gene is TRBD1 (6 bases). Germline assignment: CDR1 SEHNR and CDR2 FQNEAQ (reference sequence). The CDR3 spans 14 residues. Trimming took 2 bases from V and 5 from J, leaving 11 bases between them. The CDR3 nucleotides read TGTGCCAGCAGCTTAACAGGGCGTAGAGATACGCAGTATTTT. Its protein product is CASSLTGRRDTQYF.

This clone appeared a few times. The genes are TRBV4-1 and TRBJ2-3, with D possibly matching TRBD1 (5 bases). Trimming removed 2 bases from V and 1 base from J, with 10 bases in between. Germline V lookup: CDR1 MGHRA, CDR2 YSYEKL. The CDR3 has 15 residues. This CDR3 reads CASSQFQGRTDTQYF. CDR3 DNA sequence: TGCGCCAGCAGCCAATTTCAGGGTCGCACAGATACGCAGTATTTT.

A remark on this clone: This specimen includes other DNA sequences encoding the same CDR3. The chain links TRBV7-2 to TRBJ1-1, with D uncertain. The CDR3 has 12 residues. V lost 2 bases and J 5 bases, leaving 6 bases between the germline ends. Looked up from germline, CDR1 is SGHTA and CDR2 is FQGNSA. CDR3 region: CASSLRGTEAFF. The CDR3 nucleotides are TGTGCCAGCAGCTTACGCGGGACTGAAGCTTTCTTT.

The CDR3 DNA follows: TGTGCCAGCAGCTTAGGATCAGTGGACCCGGGGACTGAAGCTTTCTTT. Protein sequence: CASSLGSVDPGTEAFF. The chain uses TRBV7-9 and TRBJ1-1; D not resolved. Germline CDR1 and CDR2: SEHNR and FQNEAQ (reference sequence). The CDR3 is 16 amino acids. The ends were cut back, 1 base at V and 5 bases at J, with 17 bases in the middle.

This chain uses TRBV7-3 with TRBJ2-7; 10 bases match TRBD1. CDR3 length: 16 amino acids. Germline-derived CDR1 and CDR2 are SGHTA and FQGTGA. V was clipped by 5 bases and J by 4 bases; unmatched bases: 11. CDR3 coding DNA: TGTGCCAGCAGCCCAACCGGGACAGGGGCATATTACGAGCAGTACTTC. Residues: CASSPTGTGAYYEQYF.